These T cell receptor beta chains were read from a single sample in a study of regulatory T cells in long-lasting Graves disease. TCRdb recomputed calls from the multiplex PCR reads with MiXCR, one row per CDR3 protein. Of 600,000 to 800,000 distinct CDR3 sequences in the sample, about 30% were seen once. The sequencing used peripheral blood mononuclear cells (PBMCs), collected when the disease was refractory, from a patient treated with antithyroid drugs. The receptors derive from a female donor with Graves disease. Both conserved end residues are part of each CDR3. The D gene is left open where the match is weak. Size tells how often a clone was seen (once, few, many) or the class of an expanded clone, and some rows leave it out.

D	V	J	size	DNA	CDR3
NA	TRBV7-2	TRBJ1-2	NA	TGTGCCAGCAGCTTAAGCCCAGCCAATGGCTACACCTTC	CASSLSPANGYTF
NA	TRBV30	TRBJ2-5	few	TGTGCCTGGAGTGTACACGGAGAGACCCAGTACTTC	CAWSVHGETQYF
NA	TRBV29-1	TRBJ1-2	NA	TGCAGCGTTCTGCCAGGGCAAACCAACTATGGCTACACCTTC	CSVLPGQTNYGYTF
TRBD1	TRBV28	TRBJ1-1	NA	TGTGCCAGCAGTTTTTTCCAGGGGGACACTGAAGCTTTCTTT	CASSFFQGDTEAFF
TRBD1	TRBV5-1	TRBJ1-2	NA	TGCGCCAGCAGCCAGGACAGGCCTACTAACTATGGCTACACCTTC	CASSQDRPTNYGYTF
TRBD1	TRBV5-1	TRBJ1-1	few	TGCGCCAGCAGCTATACAGGGGGTGGCACTGAAGCTTTCTTT	CASSYTGGGTEAFF
NA	TRBV28	TRBJ1-5	few	TGTGCCAGCAGCCCAAAGCTGAAGCGCAATCAGCCCCAGCATTTT	CASSPKLKRNQPQHF
NA	TRBV25-1	TRBJ1-4	NA	TGTGCCAGCAGTGATGGAAGGACAACCGAAAAACTGTTTTTT	CASSDGRTTEKLFF
NA	TRBV29-1	TRBJ2-7	few	TGCAGCGTTGGGACACTTTACGAGCAGTACTTC	CSVGTLYEQYF
NA	TRBV12-3/TRBV12-4	TRBJ2-7	NA	TGTGCCAGCAGTCCCCCCCCAGGGGAAAAGTACGAGCAGTACTTC	CASSPPPGEKYEQYF
NA	TRBV9	TRBJ1-1	many	TGTGCCAGCAGCGTCTTTACAGGGCGGGGGACTGAAGCTTTCTTT	CASSVFTGRGTEAFF
NA	TRBV19	TRBJ1-3	NA	TGTGCCAGTAGTGGTCGGACTGGAAACACCATATATTTT	CASSGRTGNTIYF
TRBD2	TRBV4-1	TRBJ2-7	NA	TGCGCCAGCAGCCAAGAGGTTGCGGGGGCCTACGAGCAGTACTTC	CASSQEVAGAYEQYF
NA	TRBV29-1	TRBJ2-6	NA	TGCAGCGTTGAAGATCTCCCGGACAGCGTTAACTCTGGGGCCAACGTCCTGACTTTC	CSVEDLPDSVNSGANVLTF
NA	TRBV6-2/TRBV6-3	TRBJ2-1	NA	TGTGCCAGCAGTTACTCGACGAGGACGAGGGTTTCTCAGGGGGGTGAGCAGTTCTTC	CASSYSTRTRVSQGGEQFF
TRBD2	TRBV6-1	TRBJ2-7	few	TGTGCCAGCAGGGAAACTAGCGGGGTCTACGAGCAGTACTTC	CASRETSGVYEQYF
NA	TRBV6-1	TRBJ1-3	NA	TGTGCCAGCAGCGGTGGAGGGCAGGGTCACACCATATATTTT	CASSGGGQGHTIYF
NA	TRBV5-1	TRBJ2-7	few	TGCGCCAGCAGCAGAGAGCCAGGGTTCTCCTACGAGCAGTACTTC	CASSREPGFSYEQYF
NA	TRBV7-8	TRBJ1-5	few	TGTGCCAGCAGCCAACCCCGGGACCCACTAGGGAATCAGCCCCAGCATTTT	CASSQPRDPLGNQPQHF
NA	TRBV5-1	TRBJ1-1	few	TGCGCCAGCAGCTTGGCCCCTCAGTTGAGGGGTAGTTCGACTGAAGCTTTCTTT	CASSLAPQLRGSSTEAFF
NA	TRBV12-5	TRBJ1-1	NA	TGTGCTAGTGGTCCTTATCAACAGAGGGCTTTCTTT	CASGPYQQRAFF
NA	TRBV29-1	TRBJ2-7	few	TGCAGCGTTGCTCTTAGCTCCTACGAGCAGTACTTC	CSVALSSYEQYF
NA	TRBV7-2	TRBJ1-1	NA	TGTGCCAGCAGCTTTACAGGGCATGCTGAAGCTGAAGCTTTCTTT	CASSFTGHAEAEAFF
NA	TRBV19	TRBJ1-3	few	TGTGCCAGCAGCATTGGAAACACCATATATTTT	CASSIGNTIYF
NA	TRBV20-1	TRBJ2-5	many	TGCAGTGCCCATCAGCAAGAGACCCAGTACTTC	CSAHQQETQYF
TRBD2	TRBV19	TRBJ2-5	NA	TGTGCCAGTAGGCCCCTAGCGGGAGGATCCCAAGAGACCCAGTACTTC	CASRPLAGGSQETQYF
NA	TRBV19	TRBJ2-7	few	TGTGCCAGTAGTATTATGACAGCCTACGAGCAGTACTTC	CASSIMTAYEQYF
NA	TRBV10-1	TRBJ2-7	NA	TGCGCCAGCAGTGGGGAGACTTCGGGCGAGCAGTACTTC	CASSGETSGEQYF
NA	TRBV28	TRBJ1-2	few	TGTGCCAGCAGGCCACAGGGAATCTCTAACTATGGCTACACCTTC	CASRPQGISNYGYTF
NA	TRBV20-1	TRBJ2-2	NA	TGCAGTGCTAGATGGCAGAACACCGGGGAGCTGTTTTTT	CSARWQNTGELFF
TRBD1	TRBV10-3	TRBJ1-2	many	TGTGCCATCAGTGACGCCGGGACAGTGAGCTATGGCTACACCTTC	CAISDAGTVSYGYTF
TRBD1	TRBV25-1	TRBJ1-2	few	TGTGCCAGCAGTGGGGACAGGGCAGTCACCTTC	CASSGDRAVTF
TRBD1	TRBV28	TRBJ1-1	NA	TGTGCCAGCAGTGAAACAGGGACAGTAGCTTTCTTT	CASSETGTVAFF
NA	TRBV2	TRBJ1-4	NA	TGTGCCAGCAGTTTGGACGGGACACAGGAGCTTAATGAAAAACTGTTTTTT	CASSLDGTQELNEKLFF
NA	TRBV25-1	TRBJ2-7	NA	TGTGCCAGCAGTGATCGGGGCTCACGGGGCTACGAGCAGTACTTC	CASSDRGSRGYEQYF
NA	TRBV6-1	TRBJ1-3	many	TGTGCCAGCACCGAGGTGGTTTCCGGAAACACCATATATTTT	CASTEVVSGNTIYF